This is a list of T cell receptor beta chains from one sample in a study of regulatory T cells in long-lasting Graves disease. Via MiXCR, TCRdb re-called the multiplex PCR reads, giving one row per CDR3 protein. This repertoire shows 250,000 to 300,000 distinct CDR3 sequences, 22% found once; its top ten account for about 61%. Sequencing was performed on peripheral blood mononuclear cells (PBMCs), taken when the disease was refractory, from a patient treated with antithyroid drugs. These receptors were collected from a female donor with Graves disease. CDR3s include the opening cysteine and the closing phenylalanine or tryptophan.

j_call	v_call	cdr3_aa
TRBJ2-1	TRBV15	CATSRDHGLAGDEQFF
TRBJ2-6	TRBV9	CASTGYPSGANVLTF
TRBJ2-7	TRBV28	CASRPRPGQGDVEQYF
TRBJ2-2	TRBV28	CASSSPTSGTADTGELFF
TRBJ1-1	TRBV28	CASSLGGTGRDTEAFF
TRBJ2-7	TRBV2	CASTPSGGSYEQYF
TRBJ2-6	TRBV12-3/TRBV12-4	CASGTGGSGANVLTF
TRBJ1-1	TRBV28	CASSRYTEAFF
TRBJ2-1	TRBV12-3/TRBV12-4	CASSFGTGGGPPGEQFF
TRBJ2-1	TRBV5-1	CASSIGPKTGGDMQFF
TRBJ1-6	TRBV29-1	CSVEDPPMTGCNHNSPLHF
TRBJ1-1	TRBV6-2/TRBV6-3	CASRLTGNAEAFF
TRBJ2-1	TRBV4-3	CASSQLLQTDNEQFF
TRBJ2-7	TRBV6-2/TRBV6-3	CASSLRRGPYEQYF
-	TRBV13	CASSATQGWHEQFF
TRBJ1-1	TRBV7-2	CASSLVMGGNTEAFF
TRBJ2-7	TRBV9	CASSVGSGLSYEQYF
TRBJ2-3	TRBV7-8	CASSLGYVAEDRTDTQYF
TRBJ1-2	TRBV7-2	CASSSYDRRGYTF
TRBJ2-7	TRBV28	CASRVSSYEQYF
TRBJ2-7	TRBV20-1	CSARALEDYYEQYF
TRBJ1-2	TRBV5-7	CASRPDRLGTNYGYTF
TRBJ2-5	TRBV3-1	CASSQVRPLYQETQYF
TRBJ2-7	TRBV5-1	CASSPASTYEQYF
TRBJ2-3	TRBV28	CASSLDTSTDTQYF
TRBJ1-5	TRBV6-1	CASSPMLAGNSNQPQHF
TRBJ1-2	TRBV24-1	CATRGTGTYGYAF
TRBJ2-2	TRBV19	CASRILAGETGELFF
TRBJ1-6	TRBV28	CASSLTGDNSPLHF
TRBJ1-2	TRBV4-3	CASSQEEGTLDGYTF
TRBJ1-2	TRBV6-1	CASDGSNGYTF
TRBJ1-1	TRBV19	CASRKQGAGRTEAFF